This is a list of T cell receptor beta chains from one sample in a study of blood T cell repertoires in COVID-19. Using immunoSEQ multiplex PCR, the repertoire was profiled, and TCRdb retains in-frame clones only, with some absent. The repertoire has some 190,000 clones, 70% to 85% of them found once; the top ten carry about 3.5%. The specimen was PBMCs or T cells enriched from blood (not recorded which). The receptors were gathered from a woman aged 30 to 39 who had recovered from COVID-19. Each CDR3 is given with its conserved first and last residue. A D gene is named only where the DNA matches it firmly. The size entry is marked missing in some rows and otherwise reads once, few, many or a size class.

v_call: TRBV7-2; clone_size: -; d_call: TRBD1; j_call: TRBJ1-5; cdr3_aa: CASSSDQTGVGQPQHF; cdr3_nt: TGTGCCAGCAGCTCAGACCAGACAGGGGTGGGGCAGCCCCAGCATTTT
v_call: TRBV29-1; clone_size: -; d_call: -; j_call: TRBJ2-3; cdr3_aa: CSVRVFSTDTQYF; cdr3_nt: TGCAGCGTTCGGGTCTTTAGCACAGATACGCAGTATTTT
v_call: TRBV19; clone_size: -; d_call: TRBD2; j_call: TRBJ2-1; cdr3_aa: CASSIEGGYNEQFF; cdr3_nt: TGTGCCAGTAGTATAGAGGGGGGGTACAATGAGCAGTTCTTC
v_call: TRBV7-2; clone_size: -; d_call: TRBD2; j_call: TRBJ2-5; cdr3_aa: CASSPRTRPQETQYF; cdr3_nt: TGTGCCAGCAGCCCCCGGACTAGGCCCCAAGAGACCCAGTACTTC
v_call: TRBV4-2; clone_size: -; d_call: -; j_call: TRBJ1-5; cdr3_aa: CASSQELSQVFNQPQHF; cdr3_nt: TGTGCCAGCAGCCAAGAACTCTCCCAGGTTTTCAATCAGCCCCAGCATTTT
v_call: TRBV6-2/TRBV6-3; clone_size: -; d_call: TRBD1; j_call: TRBJ2-7; cdr3_aa: CASSSPGQGAKKTPYEQYF; cdr3_nt: TGTGCCAGCAGTTCCCCGGGACAGGGGGCTAAGAAGACCCCCTACGAGCAGTACTTC
v_call: TRBV6-5; clone_size: -; d_call: TRBD1; j_call: TRBJ2-7; cdr3_aa: CASNGQGGSHEQYF; cdr3_nt: TGTGCCAGCAACGGACAGGGTGGGTCCCACGAGCAGTACTTC
v_call: TRBV18; clone_size: -; d_call: TRBD1; j_call: TRBJ2-4; cdr3_aa: CASSPPGQGQNIQYF; cdr3_nt: TGTGCCAGCTCACCTCCGGGACAGGGACAAAACATTCAGTACTTC
v_call: TRBV7-8; clone_size: -; d_call: TRBD1; j_call: TRBJ2-3; cdr3_aa: CASSLDRGRGDTQYF; cdr3_nt: TGTGCCAGCAGCTTAGACAGGGGCCGTGGAGATACGCAGTATTTT
v_call: TRBV3-1/TRBV3-2; clone_size: few; d_call: -; j_call: TRBJ1-2; cdr3_aa: CASGDWAGYGYTF; cdr3_nt: TGTGCCAGTGGGGACTGGGCTGGCTATGGCTACACCTTC
v_call: TRBV19; clone_size: -; d_call: -; j_call: TRBJ1-2; cdr3_aa: CATGSGEFMVSYTF; cdr3_nt: TGTGCCACCGGTTCGGGGGAATTCATGGTTAGCTACACCTTC
v_call: TRBV24-1; clone_size: -; d_call: TRBD1; j_call: TRBJ1-5; cdr3_aa: CATSVTGAGPFRSNQPQHF; cdr3_nt: TGTGCCACCAGTGTTACAGGGGCTGGGCCATTTAGGAGCAATCAGCCCCAGCATTTT
v_call: TRBV5-6; clone_size: many; d_call: -; j_call: TRBJ2-6; cdr3_aa: CASSSPAPGNGANVLTF; cdr3_nt: TGTGCCAGCAGCTCCCCCGCCCCGGGGAACGGGGCCAACGTCCTGACTTTC
v_call: TRBV28; clone_size: -; d_call: TRBD2; j_call: TRBJ2-3; cdr3_aa: CATTIPGLAFPQADTQYF; cdr3_nt: TGTGCCACCACCATACCGGGACTAGCGTTTCCTCAGGCAGATACGCAGTATTTT
v_call: TRBV5-6; clone_size: -; d_call: -; j_call: TRBJ1-1; cdr3_aa: CASSLVEQMNTEAFF; cdr3_nt: TGTGCCAGCAGCTTGGTGGAACAGATGAACACTGAAGCTTTCTTT
v_call: TRBV30; clone_size: -; d_call: -; j_call: TRBJ2-7; cdr3_aa: CAWSPGREQYF; cdr3_nt: TGTGCCTGGAGCCCTGGGAGGGAGCAGTACTTC
v_call: TRBV19; clone_size: -; d_call: TRBD2; j_call: TRBJ2-1; cdr3_aa: CASSFDSGRFRNEQFF; cdr3_nt: TGTGCCAGTAGTTTCGATAGCGGGAGGTTCCGGAATGAGCAGTTCTTC
v_call: TRBV20-1; clone_size: -; d_call: -; j_call: TRBJ2-3; cdr3_aa: CSASVDGYGSTDTQYF; cdr3_nt: TGCAGTGCTAGTGTCGACGGTTACGGGAGCACAGATACGCAGTATTTT
v_call: TRBV19; clone_size: few; d_call: -; j_call: TRBJ1-1; cdr3_aa: CASSIRQAEAFF; cdr3_nt: TGTGCCAGTAGTATAAGACAAGCCGAAGCTTTCTTT
v_call: TRBV5-1; clone_size: -; d_call: TRBD1; j_call: TRBJ2-5; cdr3_aa: CASSLGGQGPQETQYF; cdr3_nt: TGCGCCAGCAGCTTGGGGGGACAGGGGCCCCAAGAGACCCAGTACTTC
v_call: TRBV2; clone_size: -; d_call: TRBD1; j_call: TRBJ1-1; cdr3_aa: CASSSSGTANTEAFF; cdr3_nt: TGTGCCAGCAGCTCGTCCGGGACAGCGAACACTGAAGCTTTCTTT
v_call: TRBV29-1; clone_size: -; d_call: TRBD1; j_call: TRBJ2-6; cdr3_aa: CSVGTGGTGANVLTF; cdr3_nt: TGCAGCGTCGGGACAGGAGGGACTGGGGCCAACGTCCTGACTTTC
v_call: TRBV2; clone_size: -; d_call: -; j_call: TRBJ1-5; cdr3_aa: CASGWTPVSNQPQHF; cdr3_nt: TGTGCCAGCGGTTGGACACCCGTTAGCAATCAGCCCCAGCATTTT
v_call: TRBV27; clone_size: -; d_call: -; j_call: TRBJ1-1; cdr3_aa: CASSLSIGLGLNTEAFF; cdr3_nt: TGTGCCAGCAGTTTATCGATAGGTCTGGGCTTGAACACTGAAGCTTTCTTT
v_call: TRBV2; clone_size: -; d_call: -; j_call: TRBJ2-7; cdr3_aa: CASSEWASEAYEQYF; cdr3_nt: TGTGCCAGCAGTGAATGGGCTAGCGAGGCCTACGAGCAGTACTTC
v_call: TRBV19; clone_size: -; d_call: -; j_call: TRBJ1-4; cdr3_aa: CASNKGTGGSVEKLFF; cdr3_nt: TGTGCCAGTAACAAAGGAACCGGTGGGAGTGTAGAAAAACTGTTTTTT
v_call: TRBV6-4; clone_size: -; d_call: TRBD1; j_call: TRBJ2-5; cdr3_aa: CASRGKTGAQETQYF; cdr3_nt: TGTGCCAGCAGAGGAAAAACAGGGGCCCAAGAGACCCAGTACTTC
v_call: TRBV7-8; clone_size: -; d_call: -; j_call: TRBJ1-1; cdr3_aa: CASSAGARDTEAFF; cdr3_nt: TGTGCCAGCAGTGCAGGGGCGCGGGACACTGAAGCTTTCTTT
v_call: TRBV7-8; clone_size: -; d_call: TRBD1; j_call: TRBJ1-2; cdr3_aa: CASSSDRDLYGYTF; cdr3_nt: TGTGCCAGCAGCTCGGACAGGGATCTATATGGCTACACCTTC
v_call: TRBV5-1; clone_size: -; d_call: TRBD1; j_call: TRBJ1-5; cdr3_aa: CASSLGPQGVNQPQHF; cdr3_nt: TGCGCCAGCAGCTTGGGGCCGCAGGGGGTCAATCAGCCCCAGCATTTT
v_call: TRBV2; clone_size: -; d_call: -; j_call: TRBJ2-7; cdr3_aa: CASSEGGQRLSWDEQYF; cdr3_nt: TGTGCCAGCAGTGAAGGCGGACAGAGACTGTCTTGGGACGAGCAGTACTTC
v_call: TRBV9; clone_size: -; d_call: TRBD2; j_call: TRBJ2-2; cdr3_aa: CASSTRTSGRAGTGELFF; cdr3_nt: TGTGCCAGCAGCACGCGGACTAGCGGGAGGGCCGGGACCGGGGAGCTGTTTTTT
v_call: TRBV6-5; clone_size: -; d_call: TRBD1; j_call: TRBJ2-2; cdr3_aa: CASSSGQGPGELFF; cdr3_nt: TGTGCCAGCAGTTCGGGACAGGGTCCCGGGGAGCTGTTTTTT
v_call: TRBV4-1; clone_size: -; d_call: -; j_call: TRBJ2-2; cdr3_aa: CASSQVIGPTGELFF; cdr3_nt: TGCGCCAGCAGCCAAGTCATTGGGCCCACCGGGGAGCTGTTTTTT
v_call: TRBV28; clone_size: -; d_call: -; j_call: TRBJ1-5; cdr3_aa: CASSSDRHQPQHF; cdr3_nt: TGTGCCAGCAGTTCCGACAGGCATCAGCCCCAGCATTTT
v_call: TRBV7-2; clone_size: -; d_call: -; j_call: TRBJ1-2; cdr3_aa: CASSLGPGGYTF; cdr3_nt: TGTGCCAGCAGCTTAGGCCCGGGGGGCTACACCTTC
v_call: TRBV18; clone_size: -; d_call: TRBD2; j_call: TRBJ2-2; cdr3_aa: CASSPQPGLFTGELFF; cdr3_nt: TGTGCCAGCTCACCACAACCGGGACTATTCACCGGGGAGCTGTTTTTT
v_call: TRBV28; clone_size: once; d_call: TRBD2; j_call: TRBJ2-3; cdr3_aa: CASSLTGGGAKDTQYF; cdr3_nt: TGTGCCAGCAGTTTAACCGGCGGGGGGGCAAAGGATACGCAGTATTTT
v_call: TRBV29-1; clone_size: -; d_call: TRBD2; j_call: TRBJ2-3; cdr3_aa: CSVEPGLAGGADTQYF; cdr3_nt: TGCAGCGTTGAGCCGGGACTAGCGGGAGGGGCAGATACGCAGTATTTT
v_call: TRBV7-3; clone_size: once; d_call: -; j_call: TRBJ2-1; cdr3_aa: CASSFNWRVTSYNEQFF; cdr3_nt: TGTGCCAGCAGCTTCAATTGGCGGGTGACTTCCTACAATGAGCAGTTCTTC
v_call: TRBV7-9; clone_size: -; d_call: TRBD2; j_call: TRBJ2-1; cdr3_aa: CASSPAGTRNNEQFF; cdr3_nt: TGTGCCAGCAGCCCCGCAGGGACTAGGAACAATGAGCAGTTCTTC